This TCR beta chain is from a study of PD-L1 blockade in urothelial cancer. V was clipped by 2 bases and J by 10 bases, with 18 bases between them. This CDR3 spans 16 amino acids. Germline V gene data show CDR1 as MNHEY and CDR2 as SVGAGI. This clone appeared a few times. Time point reported: pretreatment peripheral blood. Assay used: immunoSEQ multiplex PCR; TCRdb lists only in-frame clones, some missing. The sample holds about 130,000 clones; roughly 84% are singletons and the top ten take 3.2%. The chain has TRBV6-5 and TRBJ1-6, with unresolved D. The sample here was PBMCs, taken around atezolizumab (anti-PD-L1) treatment. The TCR sequence derives from a man over 45 with urothelial cancer. The chain's CDR3 is CASSYESRRGRSPLHF. CDR3 coding DNA: TGTGCCAGCAGTTACGAGAGCAGAAGAGGTCGATCACCCCTCCACTTT.